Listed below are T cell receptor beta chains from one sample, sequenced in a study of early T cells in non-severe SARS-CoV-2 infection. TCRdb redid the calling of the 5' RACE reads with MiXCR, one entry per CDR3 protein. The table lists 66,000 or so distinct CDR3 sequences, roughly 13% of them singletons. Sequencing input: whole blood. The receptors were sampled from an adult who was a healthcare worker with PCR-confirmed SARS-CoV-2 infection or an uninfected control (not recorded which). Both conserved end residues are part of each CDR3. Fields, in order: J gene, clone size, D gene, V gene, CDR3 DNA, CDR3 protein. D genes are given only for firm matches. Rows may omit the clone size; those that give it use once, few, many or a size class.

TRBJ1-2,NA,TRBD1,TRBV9,TGTGCCAGCCGCGGGGACAGGGAACGCTATGGCTACACCTTC,CASRGDRERYGYTF
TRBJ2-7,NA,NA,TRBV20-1,TGCAGTGTCAGGGGCCGAAGTGGGGCCTACGAGCAGTACTTC,CSVRGRSGAYEQYF
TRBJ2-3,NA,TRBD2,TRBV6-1,TGTGCCAGCAGTGAACTAGCGGGAGCAGATACGCAGTATTTT,CASSELAGADTQYF
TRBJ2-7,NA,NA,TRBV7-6,TGTGCCAGCAGCTTAGAATCCGGGGCCCGGGATTGGTCCTACGAGCAGTACTTC,CASSLESGARDWSYEQYF
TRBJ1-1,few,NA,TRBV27,TGTGCCAGCAAATTCGGGGGACGCATGGACACTGAAGCTTTCTTT,CASKFGGRMDTEAFF
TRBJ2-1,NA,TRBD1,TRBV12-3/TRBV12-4,TGTGCCAGCAGTTTAGGCAGGGGGACCCTACGGTCCTACAATGAGCAGTTCTTC,CASSLGRGTLRSYNEQFF
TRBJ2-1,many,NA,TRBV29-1,TGCAGCGTTGATCTGTCGGGGGAGCTTGAGCAGTTCTTC,CSVDLSGELEQFF
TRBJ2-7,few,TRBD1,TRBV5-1,TGCGCCAGCAGCTTGGAAACAGGGGGAGCCTACGAGCAGTACTTC,CASSLETGGAYEQYF
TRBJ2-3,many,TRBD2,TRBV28,TGTGCCAGCAGCCTCCCAAGCGGGAGGGCCACAGATACGCAGTATTTT,CASSLPSGRATDTQYF
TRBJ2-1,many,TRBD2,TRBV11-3,TGTGCCAGCAGTCGTACCGGGACTAGCGATAATGAGCAGTTCTTC,CASSRTGTSDNEQFF
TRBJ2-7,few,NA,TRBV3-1,TGTGCCAGCAGCCAAGTAAGGGGGGAGCAGTACTTC,CASSQVRGEQYF
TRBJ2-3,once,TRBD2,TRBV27,TGTGCCAGCAGTTTATCTGCCCGGACTAGCGGGTACACAGATACGCAGTATTTT,CASSLSARTSGYTDTQYF
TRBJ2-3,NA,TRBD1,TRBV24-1,TGTGCCACCAGTGATGGGGGACAGGGTGTAGATACGCAGTATTTT,CATSDGGQGVDTQYF
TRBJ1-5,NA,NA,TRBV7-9,TGTGCCAGCAGCTCAGGGCAGGGCAATCAGCCCCAGCATTTT,CASSSGQGNQPQHF
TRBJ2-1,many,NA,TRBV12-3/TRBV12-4,TGTGCCAGCAGTTTACGGCGGAGAGTCTACAATGAGCAGTTCTTC,CASSLRRRVYNEQFF
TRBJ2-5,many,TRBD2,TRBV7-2,TGTGCCAGCAGCCCCAGACCCGGGGGGGTAGAGACCCAGTACTTC,CASSPRPGGVETQYF
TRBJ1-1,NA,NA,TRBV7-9,TGTGCCAGCAGCTCGTCTAACGGGGGCCCAAACACTGAAGCTTTCTTT,CASSSSNGGPNTEAFF
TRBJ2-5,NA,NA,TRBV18,TGTGCCAGCTCACTAGGCCCACGGGCAAGCCAAGAGACCCAGTACTTC,CASSLGPRASQETQYF
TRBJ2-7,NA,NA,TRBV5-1,TGCGCCAGCAGCTTAGGAGCGGGCCTGGGAGACTACGAGCAGTACTTC,CASSLGAGLGDYEQYF
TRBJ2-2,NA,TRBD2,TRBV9,TGTGCCAGCAGCGTCCCCTTAGGCGGGAGAAACACCGGGGAGCTGTTTTTT,CASSVPLGGRNTGELFF
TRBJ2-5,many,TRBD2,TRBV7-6,TGTGCCAGCAGCCCTCGACCTAGCGGGCAAGAGACCCAGTACTTC,CASSPRPSGQETQYF
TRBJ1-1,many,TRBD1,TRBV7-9,TGTGCCAGCAGCTCTGGACAGGGGAACACTGAAGCTTTCTTT,CASSSGQGNTEAFF
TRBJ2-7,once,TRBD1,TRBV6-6,TGTGCCAGCAGTTTCTCCGGGACAGGGGGCAACGAGCAGTACTTC,CASSFSGTGGNEQYF
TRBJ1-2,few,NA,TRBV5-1,TGCGCCAGCAGGACCGGGTTTCCTGACCATGGCTACACCTTC,CASRTGFPDHGYTF
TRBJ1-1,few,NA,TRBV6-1,TGTGCCAGCAGTGAAGGTTTTGGGAACACTGAAGCTTTCTTT,CASSEGFGNTEAFF
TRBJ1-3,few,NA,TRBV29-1,TGCAGCGCCGACAGTGGGACTGGAAACACCATATATTTT,CSADSGTGNTIYF
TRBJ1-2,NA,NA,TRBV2,TGTGCCAGCAGGCAGACCCTTAACTATGGCTACACCTTC,CASRQTLNYGYTF
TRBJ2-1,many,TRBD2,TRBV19,TGTGCCAGTAGACGGACTAGAGGACATAATGAGCAGTTCTTC,CASRRTRGHNEQFF
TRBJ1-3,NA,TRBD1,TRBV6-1,TGTGCCAGCAGTGTATCGCCGGGACAGTCGGGAAACACCATATATTTT,CASSVSPGQSGNTIYF
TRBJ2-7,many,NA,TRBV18,TGTGCCAGCTCACCGGGTGGACCAGACGAGCAGTACTTC,CASSPGGPDEQYF
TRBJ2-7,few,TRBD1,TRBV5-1,TGCGCCAGCAGCTTGGTTGGGACAGGGGTATACGAGCAGTACTTC,CASSLVGTGVYEQYF
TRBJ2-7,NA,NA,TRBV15,TGTGCCACCAGCCTCCGCTGGGGTGCCGAGCAGTACTTC,CATSLRWGAEQYF
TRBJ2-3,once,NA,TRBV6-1,TGTGCCAGCAGTGAATCTTCTGGGGGCACCACAGATACGCAGTATTTT,CASSESSGGTTDTQYF
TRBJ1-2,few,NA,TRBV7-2,TGTGCCAGCAGCCTATACCATGGAACGGCTATCGGCTACACCTTC,CASSLYHGTAIGYTF
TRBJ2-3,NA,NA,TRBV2,TGTGCCAGCAGCCGAGATTATACGCAGTATTTT,CASSRDYTQYF
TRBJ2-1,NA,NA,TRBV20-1,TGCAGTGCTAGATTGGCGCGAGGATACAATGAGCAGTTCTTC,CSARLARGYNEQFF
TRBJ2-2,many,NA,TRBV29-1,TGCAGCGTTGGTTCGGGCACCGGGGAGCTGTTTTTT,CSVGSGTGELFF